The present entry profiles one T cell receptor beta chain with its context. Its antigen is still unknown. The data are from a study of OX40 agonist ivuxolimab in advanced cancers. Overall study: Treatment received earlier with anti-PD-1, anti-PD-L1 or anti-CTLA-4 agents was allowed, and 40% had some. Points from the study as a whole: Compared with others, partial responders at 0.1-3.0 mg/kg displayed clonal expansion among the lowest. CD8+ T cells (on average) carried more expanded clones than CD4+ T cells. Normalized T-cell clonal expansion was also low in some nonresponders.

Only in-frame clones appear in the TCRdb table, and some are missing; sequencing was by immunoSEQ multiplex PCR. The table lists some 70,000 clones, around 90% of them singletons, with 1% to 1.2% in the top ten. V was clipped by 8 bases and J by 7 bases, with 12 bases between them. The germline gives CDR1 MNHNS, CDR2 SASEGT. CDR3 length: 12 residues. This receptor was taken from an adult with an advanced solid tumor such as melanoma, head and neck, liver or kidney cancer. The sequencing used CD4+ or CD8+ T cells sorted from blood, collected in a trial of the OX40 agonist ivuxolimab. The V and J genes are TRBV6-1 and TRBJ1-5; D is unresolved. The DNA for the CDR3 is TGTGCCAGCGCCGGTCGGAACCAGCCCCAGCATTTT. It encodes CASAGRNQPQHF.